Below, 24 T cell receptor beta chains from the same sample are listed, as sequenced in a study of cytomegalovirus exposure and HLA in healthy donors. PCR involved 60 Vbeta and 13 Jbeta primers. Sequencing was performed with immunoSEQ multiplex PCR; in TCRdb, only in-frame clones are kept and a portion is missing. Its clone listing holds over 75,000 clones. The sample was PBMCs. The receptors stem from a man between 45 and 60 years old in good health and CMV-seronegative.

V usage is TRBV5-1 and J usage is TRBJ2-5, with TRBD2 matching 9 bases. Trimming cost V 0 bases and J 2 bases; bases outside gene matches: 5. Germline V gene sequence: CDR1 SGHRS, CDR2 YFSETQ. The CDR3 is made up of 16 amino acids. In DNA form, the CDR3 reads TGCGCCAGCAGCTTGGAGGCTAGCGGGGTGCAAGAGACCCAGTACTTC. Residues: CASSLEASGVQETQYF.

V is TRBV25-1 and J is TRBJ2-1; maybe TRBD2 (5 bases). V gave up 0 bases and J gave up 4 bases, with 10 bases separating them. Germline loops: CDR1 MGHDK, CDR2 SYGVNS. CDR3 length: 15 amino acids. CDR3 region: CASSEYEGGYNEQFF. CDR3 DNA: TGTGCCAGCAGTGAATACGAGGGCGGGTACAATGAGCAGTTCTTC.

The chain carries TRBV29-1 and TRBJ2-7, with TRBD1 matching over 9 bases. The CDR3 runs 14 residues. V shed 7 bases, J shed 2 bases, and the junction held 9 bases outside the gene matches. CDR1 is SQVTM and CDR2 is ANQGSEA in the germline V gene. CDR3 DNA: TGCAGCGCCGTTTTACAGGGGGCTACCTACGAGCAGTACTTC. It yields the protein CSAVLQGATYEQYF.

The chain combines TRBV29-1 with TRBJ1-1, with D perhaps matching TRBD1 (6 bases). This CDR3 has 11 residues. Germline CDR1 reads SQVTM; CDR2 reads ANQGSEA. V lost 7 bases and J lost 6, with 12 bases in between. The DNA for the CDR3 is TGCAGCGCCGAGGGGGATGCTGAAGCTTTCTTT. This gives the protein CSAEGDAEAFF.

The V call is TRBV27, the J call TRBJ2-3; a weak D match, TRBD2 (5 bases). This CDR3 contains 13 residues. CDR1 and CDR2 from the germline V gene are MNHEY and SMNVEV (reference sequence). Between the trimmed V and J ends, which lost 7 bases and 2 bases, there was a span of 10 bases. CDR3 sequence: CASKSTTTDTQYF. The CDR3 nucleotides read TGTGCCAGCAAGTCGACTACCACAGATACGCAGTATTTT.

Here the CDR3 DNA reads TGTGCCAGCAGAGGTCCCGGGACAGGGCATGGCTACACCTTC. This encodes CASRGPGTGHGYTF. The genes are TRBV6-1 and TRBJ1-2; 9 bases agree with TRBD1. V was clipped by 6 bases and J by 6 bases; unmatched bases: 8. This CDR3 has 14 residues. The germline gives CDR1 MNHNS, CDR2 SASEGT.

The chain carries TRBV10-3 and TRBJ1-3; D call uncertain. Germline CDR1 and CDR2: ENHRY and SYGVKD. CDR3 length equals 13 residues. With 10 bases removed from V and 8 bases from J, the gap between germline ends came to 18 bases. The CDR3 DNA reads TGTGCCACCGGAGAATCGCCCGCCCACACCATATATTTT. Translating gives CATGESPAHTIYF.

The chain combines TRBV19 with TRBJ2-2; 9 nucleotides match TRBD1. The junction had 3 bases not matched to a gene; V was cut back by 5 bases and J by 5 bases. The CDR3 has 14 amino acids. Germline values: CDR1 LNHDA, CDR2 SQIVND (reference sequence). The CDR3 nucleotides read TGTGCCAGTAGTCGGGGACAGGGTACCGGGGAGCTGTTTTTT. Residues: CASSRGQGTGELFF. Variable domain in full (rest from reference TRBV19 and TRBJ2-2): DGGITQSPKYLFRKEGQNVTLSCEQNLNHDAMYWYRQDPGQGLRLIYYSQIVNDFQKGDIAEGYSVSREKKESFPLTVTSAQKNPTAFYLCASSRGQGTGELFFGEGSRLTVL.

This chain connects TRBV13 to TRBJ2-7; perhaps TRBD1 as D (6 bases). With 2 bases removed from V and 3 bases from J, the gap between germline ends came to 14 bases. The CDR3 length is 15 residues. CDR1 is PRHDT and CDR2 is FYEKMQ in the germline V gene (reference sequence). The CDR3 sequence is CASSLRVTGYYEQYF. For the CDR3, the DNA is TGTGCCAGCAGCTTAAGGGTCACAGGGTACTACGAGCAGTACTTC.

Here the CDR3 DNA reads TGTGCCATCAGGACAGGGGCCTACGAGCAGTACTTC. Translated, it gives CAIRTGAYEQYF. The gene calls are TRBV10-3 and TRBJ2-7, with TRBD1 identical over 8 bases. Germline V CDR1 and CDR2: ENHRY, SYGVKD. CDR3 length: 12 amino acids. V lost 6 bases and J lost 2; bases outside the gene matches: 0.

The V call is TRBV9, the J call TRBJ1-2, with TRBD1 as a possible D gene (5 bases). Trimming pared 3 bases from V and 4 bases from J, leaving 16 bases between. The CDR3 sequence is 15 residues long. Germline V gives CDR1 SGDLS, CDR2 YYNGEE. DNA of the CDR3: TGTGCCAGCAGCGGCGATAAATTTGACAGCTATGGCTACACCTTC. This sequence encodes CASSGDKFDSYGYTF.

The gene calls are TRBV9 and TRBJ1-1; no firm D call. Looked up from germline, CDR1 is SGDLS and CDR2 is YYNGEE. With 0 bases removed from V and 11 bases from J, the gap between germline ends came to 20 bases. The CDR3 extends over 15 amino acids. The CDR3 DNA reads as TGTGCCAGCAGCGTAGATACCCTTCTGAACAGTGGGGCTTTCTTT. It codes for CASSVDTLLNSGAFF.

The chain links TRBV9 to TRBJ2-3; D uncertain. V was trimmed by 2 bases and J by 6 bases, leaving 7 bases between them. The CDR3 contains 12 residues. Germline CDR1 and CDR2: SGDLS and YYNGEE. In DNA, the CDR3 is TGTGCCAGCAGCGTGGCTCTCGATACGCAGTATTTT. It is translated as CASSVALDTQYF.

The chain uses TRBV6-1 and TRBJ1-1, with 7 bases that match TRBD1. The CDR3 length is 12 residues. Losses at the gene ends were 8 bases for V and 4 bases for J; bases not matched to a gene: 4. Germline CDR1 MNHNS, CDR2 SASEGT. CDR3 sequence reads: CASGDRVTEAFF. As DNA, the CDR3 is TGTGCCAGCGGAGACAGGGTCACTGAAGCTTTCTTT.

The rearrangement links TRBV10-3 to TRBJ2-6; D is unresolved. Germline V gene data show CDR1 as ENHRY and CDR2 as SYGVKD. V lost 4 bases, J lost 2 bases, and 9 bases lay in between. CDR3 length equals 15 residues. The CDR3 here is CAISGVGPGANVLTF. Here the CDR3 DNA reads TGTGCCATCAGTGGTGTCGGTCCTGGGGCCAACGTCCTGACTTTC.

The J gene is TRBJ1-4, the V gene TRBV7-2, with D possibly TRBD1 on 5 matching bases. V lost 4 bases, J lost 7 bases, and 13 bases lay in between. CDR1 and CDR2 from the germline V gene are SGHTA and FQGNSA. This CDR3 has 14 residues. DNA for the CDR3: TGTGCCAGCAGCTCTCGCCAGGGAGGTGAAAAACTGTTTTTT. This encodes CASSSRQGGEKLFF.

The chain links TRBV4-2 to TRBJ2-6; TRBD2 matches 15 bases. V was pared by 7 bases and J by 1 base, with 2 bases of the junction left unmatched. The CDR3 has 17 amino acids. The V gene's germline CDR1 is LGHNA and CDR2 YNFKEQ. The DNA of the CDR3 is TGTGCCAGCAACGGACTAGCGGGGGGGTCTGGGGCCAACGTCCTGACTTTC. This encodes CASNGLAGGSGANVLTF.

The chain recombines TRBV5-1 with TRBJ2-3; D not resolved. The CDR3 is 18 residues long. V lost 1 base, J lost 0 bases, and 18 bases lay in between. Germline V gene lookup returns CDR1 SGHRS and CDR2 YFSETQ. CDR3 bases: TGCGCCAGCAGCTTGTTCCTAGTTGTTGCAACTAGCACAGATACGCAGTATTTT. Its protein product is CASSLFLVVATSTDTQYF.

V usage is TRBV2 and J usage is TRBJ1-2; 8 positions agree with TRBD1. Germline V CDR1 and CDR2: SNHLY, FYNNEI. Trimming took 6 bases from V and 5 from J; bases not matched to a gene: 8. The CDR3 is 14 amino acids. The CDR3: CASRYLTGVYGYTF. For the CDR3, the DNA is TGTGCCAGCAGATACCTGACAGGGGTTTATGGCTACACCTTC.

The rearrangement uses TRBV27 and TRBJ1-1, with TRBD1 identical over 7 bases. CDR1 MNHEY and CDR2 SMNVEV come from the germline V gene (reference sequence). The CDR3 runs 14 residues. The V and J ends lost 6 bases and 1 base, in that order; junction bases with no gene match: 5. The CDR3 region has the DNA TGTGCCAGCAGGTCGGGACAGACGAACACTGAAGCTTTCTTT. It encodes CASRSGQTNTEAFF.

The chain has TRBV19 and TRBJ2-7; D is possibly TRBD1 (6 bases). The germline gives CDR1 LNHDA, CDR2 SQIVND (reference sequence). The CDR3 has 15 residues. The ends were cut back, 5 bases at V and 1 base at J, with 15 bases in the middle. For the CDR3, the DNA is TGTGCCAGTAGTTCCCGGACAGCAGGGTCCTACGAGCAGTACTTC. It codes for CASSSRTAGSYEQYF.

V gene TRBV11-3 combines with J gene TRBJ1-2; 11 bases agree with TRBD1. The ends lost 5 bases at V and 4 bases at J; junction bases unmatched: 6. Germline CDR1 is SGHNT and CDR2 is YENEEA. This CDR3 is built from 15 residues. The CDR3 loop reads CASSPGTGGTYGYTF. The CDR3 region has the DNA TGTGCCAGCAGCCCGGGGACAGGGGGAACCTATGGCTACACCTTC.

The chain employs TRBV6-6 and TRBJ1-2; a weak D match, TRBD1 (5 bases). The germline V gene has CDR1 MNHNY and CDR2 SVGAGI (reference sequence). This CDR3 spans 14 amino acids. V was shortened by 5 bases and J by 0 bases, with 10 bases between the two germline ends. The CDR3 reads CASSKQVSNYGYTF. CDR3 nucleotide sequence: TGTGCCAGCAGTAAACAGGTGTCTAACTATGGCTACACCTTC.

The chain is built from TRBV28 and TRBJ1-2; 7 nucleotides match TRBD1. This CDR3 has 13 amino acids. Trimming at V came to 6 bases and at J to 3 bases, leaving 4 bases not matched to a gene. CDR1 is MDHEN and CDR2 is SYDVKM in the germline V gene. This CDR3 is CASRPTGDYGYTF. In nucleotides, the CDR3 is TGTGCCAGCAGACCAACAGGGGACTATGGCTACACCTTC.